A selection of T cell receptor beta chains follows, all from one sample in a study of control samples from healthy donors and cancer patients. Profiled with immunoSEQ multiplex PCR; TCRdb holds only in-frame clones, not every one. The sample includes 200,000 to 250,000 clones, about 95% seen only once; the top ten take more than 1.3%. Sequencing input: blood. The source of these receptors is a man aged 50 to 59 in good health. Each CDR3 is given with its conserved first and last residue. The D gene is left open where the match is weak. Not all rows give a size; the values are once, few, many and, for expanded clones, a class.

D	V	size	J	DNA	CDR3
.	TRBV28	.	TRBJ1-1	TGTGCCAGCAGGAGACAACCCTCGGGGGACACTGAAGCTTTCTTT	CASRRQPSGDTEAFF
TRBD1	TRBV7-2	.	TRBJ1-5	TGTGCCAGCAGCGGAATACAGGGGGCCCAGCCCCAGCATTTT	CASSGIQGAQPQHF
.	TRBV7-2	.	TRBJ2-1	TGTGCCAGCAGCTTAGTGCCAGCCTACAATGAGCAGTTCTTC	CASSLVPAYNEQFF
.	TRBV7-2	.	TRBJ1-1	TGTGCCAGCAGCTTAGCCGGGGGAATTGAAGCTTTCTTT	CASSLAGGIEAFF
.	TRBV6-5	.	TRBJ2-1	TGTGCCAGCAGTAACGGGCCGAATGAGCAGTTCTTC	CASSNGPNEQFF
.	TRBV14	.	TRBJ2-3	TGTGCCAGCAGCCAAGTCGGACGGACCACAGATACGCAGTATTTT	CASSQVGRTTDTQYF
TRBD1	TRBV6-5	.	TRBJ2-2	TGTGCCAGCGGAACAGGGGGCAACACCGGGGAGCTGTTTTTT	CASGTGGNTGELFF
.	TRBV28	.	TRBJ1-1	TGTGCCAGCAGTTTCTTTGGGGGCGGCACTGAAGCTTTCTTT	CASSFFGGGTEAFF
.	TRBV9	.	TRBJ1-6	TGTGCCAGCAGCGTGATGACGCAGAATTCACCCCTCCACTTT	CASSVMTQNSPLHF
.	TRBV5-8	.	TRBJ1-4	TGTGCCAGCAGCGCAGATGGAGGTTTGAGGACAGCGAATGAAAAACTGTTTTTT	CASSADGGLRTANEKLFF
.	TRBV3-1/TRBV3-2	once	TRBJ1-6	TGTGCCAGCAGCCAAGAAGCTTACGGGGGCTCTAATTCACCCCTCCACTTT	CASSQEAYGGSNSPLHF
.	TRBV4-2	.	TRBJ1-6	TGTGCCAGCAGCCCCCTCAGTGCGGGTGGAGGTTCACCCCTCCACTTT	CASSPLSAGGGSPLHF
TRBD1	TRBV5-1	.	TRBJ1-1	TGCGCCAGCAGCCCCAACCCCGGGACAGGGAACACTGAAGCTTTCTTT	CASSPNPGTGNTEAFF
.	TRBV19	once	TRBJ1-3	TGTGCCAGTAGTATGGATTGGGCAGAACCCCTCTCTGGAAACACCATATATTTT	CASSMDWAEPLSGNTIYF
TRBD1	TRBV3-1/TRBV3-2	.	TRBJ1-1	TGTGCCAGCGGAGCAGGGGGCAATACTGAAGCTTTCTTT	CASGAGGNTEAFF
.	TRBV29-1	few	TRBJ2-7	TGCAGCGTCGCCGGGCCCCAAACAGCCTACGAGCAGTACTTC	CSVAGPQTAYEQYF
TRBD1	TRBV27	.	TRBJ1-1	TGCGCCAGCAGTCTTACAGGGGGTATGAACACTGAAGCTTTCTTT	CASSLTGGMNTEAFF
.	TRBV30	.	TRBJ1-4	TGTGCCTGGAGCTCTAGGGCGGGAGAAAAACTGTTTTTT	CAWSSRAGEKLFF
.	TRBV4-2	few	TRBJ1-6	TGTGCCAGCAGCCTCACCCCCGGGGATTCACCCCTCCACTTT	CASSLTPGDSPLHF
TRBD1	TRBV5-1	.	TRBJ2-3	TGCGCCAGCAGGAGACAGGGGGCTGGGGATACGCAGTATTTT	CASRRQGAGDTQYF
TRBD2	TRBV20-1	.	TRBJ2-5	TGCAGTGCGGGGGGGCAAGAGACCCAGTACTTC	CSAGGQETQYF
.	TRBV6-5	.	TRBJ2-2	TGTGCCAGCACTTACGGCAGGGTTTCCGGGGAGCTGTTTTTT	CASTYGRVSGELFF
.	TRBV29-1	.	TRBJ2-5	TGCAGCGTTGAAGGGGGACGGTCCGGAGAGACCCAGTACTTC	CSVEGGRSGETQYF
TRBD1	TRBV5-1	.	TRBJ1-2	TGCGCCAGCAGCTTGGGGTCAGGGGGCGAAGTACTTCGGGGCTACACCTTC	CASSLGSGGEVLRGYTF
.	TRBV7-8	once	TRBJ2-7	TGTGCCAGCAGCTTAGGGTCGGGAGGACAGACTTTTAGGAGGCAGTACTTC	CASSLGSGGQTFRRQYF
.	TRBV6-2/TRBV6-3	.	TRBJ2-2	TGTGCCAGCAGTTCCCGGTTGGGATCGGTAACCGGGGAGCTGTTTTTT	CASSSRLGSVTGELFF
TRBD1	TRBV11-2	.	TRBJ1-2	TGTGCCAGCAGCTCGCTGGGACAGAGTCCTGTCTATGGCTACACCTTC	CASSSLGQSPVYGYTF
.	TRBV7-9	.	TRBJ1-5	TGTGCCAGCAGCCCCACGGGGGGCTTAAGCAATCAGCCCCAGCATTTT	CASSPTGGLSNQPQHF
.	TRBV24-1	.	TRBJ2-6	TGTGCCACCTCAGACTCTGGGGCCAACGTCCTGACTTTC	CATSDSGANVLTF
.	TRBV3-1/TRBV3-2	once	TRBJ2-3	TGTGCCAGCAGCCCCCAGGGGCGGGCAGATACGCAGTATTTT	CASSPQGRADTQYF
.	TRBV5-8	.	TRBJ1-6	TGTGCCAGCAGGGGTGAACAGTGGTATAATTCACCCCTCCACTTT	CASRGEQWYNSPLHF
TRBD2	TRBV7-2	once	TRBJ2-3	TGTGCCAGCAGCCCCTTCGCGGGGGGGTCCACAGATACGCAGTATTTT	CASSPFAGGSTDTQYF
TRBD1	TRBV5-1	.	TRBJ1-5	TGCGCCAGCAGCTTGGGGGGGACAGGGAACAATCAGCCCCAGCATTTT	CASSLGGTGNNQPQHF
.	TRBV18	.	TRBJ1-1	TGTGCCAGCTCAGATAACTTAAACACTGAAGCTTTCTTT	CASSDNLNTEAFF
.	TRBV3-1/TRBV3-2	.	TRBJ2-2	TGTGCCAGCAGCCAAATAAGGGGCACCGGGGAGCTGTTTTTT	CASSQIRGTGELFF
.	TRBV7-2	once	TRBJ2-5	TGTGCCAGCAGCCGTTCCTCGGAAGAGACCCAGTACTTC	CASSRSSEETQYF
.	TRBV6-1	.	TRBJ1-5	TGTGCCAGCAGTGGCGGGTCACCTCGGGGCAATCAGCCCCAGCATTTT	CASSGGSPRGNQPQHF
TRBD1	TRBV3-1/TRBV3-2	.	TRBJ1-2	TGTGCCAGCAGCCGGGACAGGAACTATGGCTACACCTTC	CASSRDRNYGYTF
.	TRBV5-4	.	TRBJ2-3	TGTGCCAGCAGCCCAGGGGGGCCGACAGATACGCAGTATTTT	CASSPGGPTDTQYF
TRBD2	TRBV19	once	TRBJ2-5	TGTGCCACCACCGCTCGGGGGGGCCAGGGAGAGACCCAGTACTTC	CATTARGGQGETQYF
.	TRBV19	.	TRBJ1-4	TGTGCCAGTAGTATCTGGGGCAGCGGTGAAAAACTGTTTTTT	CASSIWGSGEKLFF